These 2 T cell receptor beta chains came from one sample sequenced in a study of blood T cell repertoires in COVID-19. This table comes from immunoSEQ multiplex PCR, and its TCRdb copy is limited to in-frame clones, with some not included. The sample holds under 250,000 clones, around nine tenths seen once. Sequencing was carried out using peripheral blood. The receptor source for this set is a woman between 65 and 79 years old with active or convalescent COVID-19.

V and J are TRBV3-1 (or the pseudogene TRBV3-2) and TRBJ2-5; D possibly corresponds to TRBD2 (6 bases). Germline CDR1 and CDR2: LGHDT and YNNKEL (reference sequence). Trimming shortened V by 5 bases and J by 1 base, and 11 bases separated the two germline ends. The CDR3 sequence is 14 residues long. The CDR3 reads CASSWRRGQETQYF. CDR3 nucleotide sequence: TGTGCCAGCAGCTGGAGGAGGGGCCAAGAGACCCAGTACTTC.

The V and J genes are TRBV7-3 and TRBJ2-3, with a possible D match to TRBD1 (5 bases). Trimming removed 5 bases at V and 5 bases at J, with 8 bases between. The CDR3 sequence is 12 residues long. CDR1 is SGHTA, CDR2 FQGTGA, per germline. CDR3 in DNA: TGTGCCAGCAGCCCAAGGGGAGATACGCAGTATTTT. This sequence encodes CASSPRGDTQYF.